This TCR beta chain was identified in a study of identifying expanded T cells in peripheral blood. The method was immunoSEQ multiplex PCR; TCRdb's version includes in-frame clones alone and lacks a portion of them. The table lists some 80,000 clones, roughly 90% of them singletons. V was cut by 7 bases and J by 2 bases, with 20 bases left in between. In germline, CDR1 is MNHNY, CDR2 SVGAGI (reference sequence). This CDR3 is 16 amino acids long. The TCR sequence derives from a person aged 18 to 70 in good health. The V and J genes are TRBV6-6 and TRBJ2-5; tentatively, D is TRBD2 (7 bases). The sequenced sample consisted of blood. CDR3 region: CASTPLRGGYQETQYF. In nucleotides, the CDR3 is TGTGCCAGCACCCCCCTTAGGGGGGGATATCAAGAGACCCAGTACTTC.